The next 4 T cell receptor beta chains were all read from a single sample in a study of tumor and adjacent non-tumor tissue in lung cancer. No cell sorting was done before RNA was extracted from the tissue. The library came from three nested PCR rounds adapted from ARM-PCR protocols. TCRdb re-called the multiplex PCR reads with MiXCR, one entry per CDR3 protein. The sample carries about 110,000 distinct CDR3 sequences, under 90% recorded once. Sequencing input: lung tumor tissue. These receptors all stem from a man in his 70s with non-small cell lung cancer.

As for this clonotype: The junction and the germline gene differ at one end; a read error may be behind it. The chain links TRBV29-1 to TRBJ2-5; 7 bases align to TRBD1. This CDR3 is built from 12 residues. Germline V gene sequence: CDR1 SQVTM, CDR2 ANQGSEA. In DNA form, the CDR3 reads TGCAGCGTTGAACCAGGGGGAGAGATCCAGTACTTC. Translation: CSVEPGGEIQYF.

This clonotype came up a few times. The CDR3 carries no conserved terminal phenylalanine or tryptophan, so it likely arises from a read error. The genes are TRBV11-2 and TRBJ2-2; 7 bases map to TRBD1. Germline assignment: CDR1 SGHAT and CDR2 FQNNGV. The CDR3 is 16 amino acids. Here the CDR3 DNA reads TGTGCTAGCAGCTTAGTGGGCACAGGGGTTGCTGGGGAGCTGTTTCTT. Translated, it gives CASSLVGTGVAGELFL.

Of note for this clonotype: As the CDR3 is not closed by the conserved phenylalanine or tryptophan, this likely results from a read error. This rearrangement joins TRBV11-2 to TRBJ2-1; no firm D call. Germline assignment: CDR1 SGHAT and CDR2 FQNNGV. The CDR3 runs to 11 residues. The CDR3, as DNA: TGTATCAGCAGCCCGGGCAATGAGCAGTTCATC. Protein: CISSPGNEQFI.

Notes on this clonotype: The junction and the germline gene differ at one end; a read error may be behind it. The chain is built from TRBV5-6 and TRBJ1-1; no reliable D call. The CDR3 runs 13 residues. Looked up from germline, CDR1 is SGHDT and CDR2 is YYEEEE. CDR3 DNA: TGTGCCAGTAGCTATAAGGTGAACACTGAAACTTTCTTT. This translates into CASSYKVNTETFF.